A single sample is the source of the 30 T cell receptor beta chains below, sequenced in a study of CD8+ T cells in alopecia areata. Treatment of the sample: oral pan-JAK inhibitor, 5-10 mg twice daily. It was cDNA, reverse transcribed from extracted RNA, that served as the sequencing template. Sequenced by immunoSEQ multiplex PCR; TCRdb stores in-frame clones only, minus some. The sample has about 250,000 clones, about 60% seen once; the top ten hold 0.8% to 1%. The input for sequencing was CD4+ T cells sorted from blood, taken between weeks 51 and 52, from a patient treated with tofacitinib. Receptors were obtained from a human donor with alopecia areata.

With regard to this clone: Different DNA sequences within this sample yield the same CDR3. The CDR3 DNA reads as TGCAGCGTTGGAGGGGTTGGCAATCAGCCCCAGCATTTT. Its translation is CSVGGVGNQPQHF. The J gene is TRBJ1-5, the V gene TRBV29-1; D is perhaps TRBD1 (5 bases). V gave up 4 bases and J gave up 2 bases, with 9 bases separating them. Germline CDR1 SQVTM, CDR2 ANQGSEA. There are 13 residues in the CDR3.

The chain is built from TRBV7-9 and TRBJ2-2, with 10 nucleotides matching TRBD1. V lost 5 bases and J lost 7; bases outside the gene matches: 7. The germline V gene has CDR1 SEHNR and CDR2 FQNEAQ (reference sequence). There are 15 residues in the CDR3. Here the CDR3 reads CASSLRDRGSGELFF. The DNA of the CDR3 is TGTGCCAGCAGCCTTCGGGACAGGGGAAGCGGGGAGCTGTTTTTT.

This rearrangement joins TRBV11-2 to TRBJ2-3, with no clear D. The CDR3 loop spans 9 amino acids. Deletions cut 8 bases from V and 4 bases from J, with 1 base between. Germline assignment: CDR1 SGHAT and CDR2 FQNNGV. CDR3 bases: TGTGCCAGCTCAGATACGCAGTATTTT. Protein: CASSDTQYF.

The chain couples TRBV29-1 to TRBJ2-4, with D perhaps TRBD2 (5 bases). The V gene's germline CDR1 is SQVTM and CDR2 ANQGSEA. CDR3 length equals 13 residues. The V end lost 6 bases, the J end lost 8 bases, and 17 bases lay between the germline ends. The CDR3 reads CSVLGLIADIQYF. In DNA form, the CDR3 reads TGCAGCGTCCTTGGACTGATCGCGGACATTCAGTACTTC.

There are a few counts of this clone. This chain joins TRBV10-2 and TRBJ1-2, with TRBD1 identical over 9 bases. CDR1 WSHSY and CDR2 SAAADI come from the germline V gene. CDR3 length: 16 residues. With V trimmed by 3 bases and J by 8 bases, 13 bases remained unmatched. The CDR3 region has the DNA TGCGCCAGCAGTGATAGGGACAGGGTTTTCCGCGGCGGCTACACCTTC. Its translation is CASSDRDRVFRGGYTF.

The chain joins TRBV5-1 to TRBJ2-3; the D is unclear. V was pared by 0 bases and J by 9 bases, with 11 bases between. The CDR3 contains 13 residues. Germline loops: CDR1 SGHRS, CDR2 YFSETQ. The CDR3 protein is CASSLGPQGTQYF. The CDR3 region has the DNA TGCGCCAGCAGCTTGGGGCCGCAAGGGACGCAGTATTTT.

The chain combines TRBV18 with TRBJ2-5; the D is unclear. Germline V lookup: CDR1 KGHSH, CDR2 LQKENI. The length of the CDR3 is 15 residues. The V and J ends lost 5 bases and 0 bases respectively, with 13 bases between them. CDR3 in amino acids: CASSYVYRDQETQYF. The CDR3 nucleotides are TGTGCCAGCTCATACGTTTACCGGGACCAAGAGACCCAGTACTTC.

There are a few counts of this clone. This same CDR3 is encoded by further DNA sequences in the sample. The gene calls are TRBV29-1 and TRBJ2-3, with D perhaps TRBD1 (5 bases). V gave up 4 bases and J gave up 0 bases, with 8 bases separating them. The CDR3 loop spans 13 amino acids. Germline V CDR1 and CDR2: SQVTM, ANQGSEA. The CDR3 DNA sequence: TGCAGCGTTGGACAGTCTAGCACAGATACGCAGTATTTT. Its translation is CSVGQSSTDTQYF.

The V gene is TRBV6-5, the J gene TRBJ1-5; 7 nucleotides align to TRBD1. Germline V gene sequence: CDR1 MNHEY, CDR2 SVGAGI. There are 14 residues in the CDR3. V shed 4 bases and J 2 bases; nucleotides not matched to a gene: 2. Here the CDR3 reads CASSWDSRNQPQHF. For the CDR3, the DNA is TGTGCCAGCAGTTGGGACAGCCGCAATCAGCCCCAGCATTTT.

The chain carries TRBV29-1 and TRBJ2-3; D is possibly TRBD1 (6 bases). This CDR3 region has 13 residues. Trimming removed 7 bases at V and 2 bases at J, with 13 bases between. Germline V gives CDR1 SQVTM, CDR2 ANQGSEA. The DNA for the CDR3 is TGCAGCGCAGGGACACTGAACACAGATACGCAGTATTTT. Translation gives CSAGTLNTDTQYF.

This clone was seen more than once but under ten times. The CDR3 sequence: CASSPLAGHNEQFF. The CDR3 DNA is TGTGCCAGCAGCCCACTGGCGGGCCACAATGAGCAGTTCTTC. V is TRBV11-3 and J is TRBJ2-1, with a weak D call TRBD2 (5 bases). Germline V gene sequence: CDR1 SGHNT, CDR2 YENEEA. The CDR3 spans 14 residues. V gave up 5 bases and J gave up 5 bases, with 13 bases separating them. Full variable domain (outside the CDR3, taken from reference TRBV11-3 and TRBJ2-1): EAGVVQSPRYKIIEKKQPVAFWCNPISGHNTLYWYLQNLGQGPELLIRYENEEAVDDSQLPKDRFSAERLKGVDSTLKIQPAELGDSAVYLCASSPLAGHNEQFFGPGTRLTVL.

The chain links TRBV7-9 to TRBJ2-7; possibly TRBD1 for D (5 bases). CDR3 size: 14 residues. From germline, CDR1 is SEHNR and CDR2 FQNEAQ (reference sequence). V was clipped by 5 bases and J by 0 bases, with 11 bases between them. The CDR3 region is CASSRGHGSYEQYF. Here the CDR3 DNA reads TGTGCCAGCAGCCGCGGACACGGCTCCTACGAGCAGTACTTC.

This clone was observed a handful of times. An end of the junction differs from the germline gene, which may be a read error. The chain has TRBV7-7 and TRBJ2-5; a possible D gene is TRBD1 (6 bases). The CDR3 spans 13 residues. Germline-derived CDR1 and CDR2 are SSHAT and FNYEAQ (reference sequence). This CDR3 is CASSLEAGQHVYF. The CDR3 nucleotides are TGTGCTAGCAGCTTAGAGGCAGGACAGCACGTGTACTTC.

This clone has just a few counts. The chain joins TRBV7-2 to TRBJ2-1; the D call may be TRBD1 or TRBD2 (5 bases each). Germline V gene sequence: CDR1 SGHTA, CDR2 FQGNSA. This CDR3 comprises 15 residues. Deletions cut 0 bases from V and 4 bases from J, with 10 bases between. The CDR3 protein is CASSLASGRYNEQFF. DNA for the CDR3: TGTGCCAGCAGCTTAGCATCAGGGAGATACAATGAGCAGTTCTTC.

The gene calls are TRBV4-3 and TRBJ2-7, with 8 bases that match TRBD1. The CDR3 runs 14 residues. From germline, CDR1 is LGHNA and CDR2 YSLEER. The V gene end was trimmed by 5 bases and the J gene end by 6 bases; junction bases not matched to a gene: 9. The CDR3 sequence is CASSVRTGQGEQYF. The CDR3 nucleotides read TGCGCCAGCAGCGTGAGGACAGGGCAGGGCGAGCAGTACTTC.

The chain combines TRBV5-1 with TRBJ1-2; D is unclear. With 0 bases removed from V and 8 bases from J, the gap between germline ends came to 8 bases. From germline, CDR1 is SGHRS and CDR2 YFSETQ. The CDR3 spans 12 residues. The CDR3 protein is CASSLGAHGYTF. Written as DNA, the CDR3 is TGCGCCAGCAGCTTGGGAGCCCACGGCTACACCTTC.

The CDR3 region has the DNA TGCGCCAGCAGCCTGGTGAGGGTCGGGCATGGCTACACCTTC. This sequence encodes CASSLVRVGHGYTF. The V and J genes are TRBV4-3 and TRBJ1-2, with D unclear. This CDR3 is 14 amino acids long. Germline loops: CDR1 LGHNA, CDR2 YSLEER. The V and J ends lost 4 bases and 6 bases respectively, with 15 bases between them.

As concerns this clone: The sample contains more than one DNA sequence encoding this CDR3. The gene calls are TRBV29-1 and TRBJ2-5; D tentatively reads TRBD1 or TRBD2 (5 bases each). The length of the CDR3 is 10 residues. V was cut by 4 bases and J by 5 bases, with 5 bases left in between. Germline CDR1 is SQVTM and CDR2 is ANQGSEA. CDR3 nucleotide sequence: TGCAGCGTTGGGGGGGAGACCCAGTACTTC. The encoded protein is CSVGGETQYF. The whole variable domain, remainder taken from reference TRBV29-1 and TRBJ2-5, is SAVISQKPSRDICQRGTSLTIQCQVDSQVTMMFWYRQQPGQSLTLIATANQGSEATYESGFVIDKFPISRPNLTFSTLTVSNMSPEDSSIYLCSVGGETQYFGPGTRLLVL.

This clone appeared once. J is TRBJ2-5 and V is TRBV18, with D uncertain. Germline V gene data show CDR1 as KGHSH and CDR2 as LQKENI. The V and J ends lost 1 base and 5 bases respectively, with 8 bases between them. The CDR3 contains 13 residues. CDR3 DNA: TGTGCCAGCTCACCACAAATCAGTGAGACCCAGTACTTC. Protein sequence: CASSPQISETQYF.

This clone was detected once. The chain employs TRBV5-1 and TRBJ1-2; D is perhaps TRBD1 (5 bases). With 4 bases removed from V and 7 bases from J, the gap between germline ends came to 14 bases. CDR1 and CDR2 (germline): SGHRS, YFSETQ. The CDR3 covers 13 residues. The CDR3 nucleotides read TGCGCCAGCAGCCCAGGTCAGGGCGGTGGCTACACCTTC. It translates to CASSPGQGGGYTF.

The sample holds a few counts of this clone. V and J are TRBV7-2 and TRBJ2-7; D may be TRBD2 (6 bases). This CDR3 is 15 amino acids long. Deletions cut 5 bases from V and 3 bases from J, with 17 bases between. Per germline, CDR1 SGHTA and CDR2 FQGNSA. CDR3 in amino acids: CASSLGSSGDYEQYF. The CDR3 region has the DNA TGTGCCAGCAGCCTAGGATCCTCGGGGGACTACGAGCAGTACTTC.

The rearrangement uses TRBV6-6 and TRBJ1-5; D ambiguous. The CDR3 extends over 13 amino acids. Germline V gene data show CDR1 as MNHNY and CDR2 as SVGAGI (reference sequence). V gave up 5 bases and J gave up 2 bases, with 7 bases separating them. The CDR3 sequence is CASSRRGNQPQHF. The CDR3 coding sequence is TGTGCCAGCAGTAGAAGGGGCAATCAGCCCCAGCATTTT.

This clone was seen a few times. The chain employs TRBV19 and TRBJ1-5; D is ambiguous. V was trimmed by 6 bases and J by 5 bases, leaving 17 bases between them. There are 15 residues in the CDR3. Germline V lookup: CDR1 LNHDA, CDR2 SQIVND (reference sequence). CDR3 sequence reads: CASSRSGRSDQPQHF. The CDR3 nucleotides are TGTGCCAGTAGCCGATCAGGACGTTCGGATCAGCCCCAGCATTTT.

This clone appeared many times. The chain uses TRBV7-9 and TRBJ1-1; D is unresolved. Germline V gene lookup returns CDR1 SEHNR and CDR2 FQNEAQ (reference sequence). CDR3 length equals 12 residues. V was shortened by 9 bases and J by 11 bases, with 19 bases between the two germline ends. CDR3 bases: TGTGCCAGTCGCCGGAAAGTCGATCGGGCTTTCTTT. It translates to CASRRKVDRAFF.

J is TRBJ2-5 and V is TRBV6-5; the D is unclear. The CDR3 covers 14 residues. The germline V gene encodes CDR1 MNHEY and CDR2 SVGAGI. The germline V and J ends were trimmed by 2 bases and 7 bases, with 14 bases remaining between them. CDR3 sequence reads: CASSYRQATSTQYF. The DNA for the CDR3 is TGTGCCAGCAGTTACCGGCAGGCGACGTCGACCCAGTACTTC.

This clone was seen a handful of times. The J gene is TRBJ1-1, the V gene TRBV7-2, with TRBD1 matching over 9 bases. J lost 6 bases, V lost 0 bases, and 8 bases had no gene match. Germline-derived CDR1 and CDR2 are SGHTA and FQGNSA. The CDR3 is 16 amino acids. CDR3 amino acids: CASSLAPGQGRSEAFF. In DNA, the CDR3 is TGTGCCAGCAGCTTAGCTCCAGGACAGGGGCGGTCTGAAGCTTTCTTT.

The chain has TRBV19 and TRBJ2-7; D call uncertain. Germline V lookup: CDR1 LNHDA, CDR2 SQIVND (reference sequence). This CDR3 is built from 14 residues. Trimming took 3 bases from V and 5 from J, leaving 14 bases between them. DNA of the CDR3: TGTGCCAGTAGTATGGCACGGGTTCTGAACGAGCAGTACTTC. Its translation: CASSMARVLNEQYF.

This clone occurred once. CDR3 loop: CAWSGALNTEAFF. The CDR3 DNA is TGTGCCTGGAGTGGAGCGTTGAACACTGAAGCTTTCTTT. This chain joins TRBV30 and TRBJ1-1; D unclear. Trimming shortened V by 1 base and J by 0 bases, and 6 bases separated the two germline ends. The CDR3 runs to 13 residues. Germline-derived CDR1 and CDR2 are GTSNPN and SVGIG (reference sequence).

This clone was seen a few times. The chain combines TRBV2 with TRBJ1-4, with 10 bases that match TRBD1. The CDR3 has 13 amino acids. J gave up 7 bases and V 6 bases, and 2 bases lay outside the gene matches. Germline CDR1 and CDR2: SNHLY and FYNNEI. This CDR3 reads CASSRDRGEKLFF. CDR3 sequence (DNA): TGTGCCAGCAGCCGGGACAGGGGTGAAAAACTGTTTTTT.

The chain recombines TRBV30 with TRBJ1-2, with D perhaps matching TRBD1 (6 bases). The CDR3 extends over 11 amino acids. CDR1 and CDR2 (germline): GTSNPN, SVGIG (reference sequence). Trimming left V 6 bases short and J 7 bases short, with 12 bases between. CDR3 loop: CACTGFTGYTF. As DNA, the CDR3 is TGTGCCTGCACAGGGTTCACTGGCTACACCTTC.